These T cell receptor beta chains were read from a single sample in a study of shared T cell receptors in the human thymus. Libraries were prepared by immunoSEQ multiplex PCR; TCRdb keeps only in-frame clonotypes and omits some of them. The sample lists 600,000 or so clones; more than 70% were seen once. A further study also used this sample, focusing on human thymus T cells.

The sequencing sample was made of thymocytes. The receptor source for this set is a boy younger than two with a congenital heart defect. Each CDR3 is given with its conserved first and last residue. Each record gives: D gene, J gene, V gene, clone size, CDR3 protein, CDR3 DNA. A D gene is named only where the DNA matches it firmly. The size entry is marked missing in some rows and otherwise reads once, few, many or a size class.

TRBD1	TRBJ1-2	TRBV4-3	NA	CASSQEAQGAGSYGYTF	TGCGCCAGCAGCCAAGAGGCACAGGGGGCCGGATCTTATGGCTACACCTTC
NA	TRBJ2-1	TRBV7-3	NA	CASSLADYNEQFF	TGTGCCAGCAGCTTGGCAGACTACAATGAGCAGTTCTTC
NA	TRBJ1-5	TRBV4-3	NA	CASSQNWLSRSQPQHF	TGCGCCAGCAGCCAAAACTGGTTGTCTCGGTCACAGCCCCAGCATTTT
TRBD1	TRBJ1-4	TRBV11-2	NA	CASSLEQGEDEKLFF	TGTGCCAGCAGCTTAGAGCAGGGGGAGGATGAAAAACTGTTTTTT
NA	TRBJ1-4	TRBV9	NA	CASSVWGEPGEKLFF	TGTGCCAGCAGCGTATGGGGGGAACCGGGTGAAAAACTGTTTTTT
NA	TRBJ2-1	TRBV15	NA	CATSTPRGGSAEQFF	TGTGCCACCAGCACCCCCCGGGGTGGGTCGGCTGAGCAGTTCTTC
NA	TRBJ1-2	TRBV2	NA	CASPPSKVANYGYTF	TGTGCCAGCCCCCCCTCCAAAGTAGCTAACTATGGCTACACCTTC
TRBD1	TRBJ2-2	TRBV11-2	NA	CASSHLGQGMRGELFF	TGTGCCAGCAGTCACCTGGGACAGGGGATGAGAGGGGAGCTGTTTTTT
NA	TRBJ1-1	TRBV12-5	NA	CASGLRGSTEAFF	TGTGCTAGTGGTTTACGGGGAAGTACTGAAGCTTTCTTT
TRBD1	TRBJ2-3	TRBV27	NA	CASSPRQGKEDTQYF	TGTGCCAGCAGTCCCCGACAGGGTAAGGAAGATACGCAGTATTTT
TRBD1	TRBJ2-7	TRBV9	NA	CASSQGAEGAEQYF	TGTGCCAGCAGCCAGGGGGCAGAAGGGGCCGAGCAGTACTTC
NA	TRBJ2-2	TRBV15	NA	CATSGDIPANGRCWEAGELFF	TGTGCCACCAGCGGCGACATCCCCGCGAACGGCCGATGCTGGGAGGCCGGGGAGCTGTTTTTT
TRBD2	TRBJ2-3	TRBV6-1	NA	CASSGRELAGDPTDTQYF	TGTGCCAGCAGTGGCAGGGAACTAGCGGGAGACCCCACAGATACGCAGTATTTT
TRBD1	TRBJ2-7	TRBV5-1	NA	CASGQDSYEQYF	TGCGCCAGTGGACAGGACTCCTACGAGCAGTACTTC
TRBD2	TRBJ2-2	TRBV27	NA	CASSPKPVAGGRGLAGELFF	TGTGCCAGCAGTCCAAAGCCAGTGGCGGGGGGGAGGGGGCTGGCCGGGGAGCTGTTTTTT
TRBD2	TRBJ2-1	TRBV5-1	NA	CASSLETSGYYSYNEQFF	TGCGCCAGCAGCTTGGAGACTAGCGGGTACTACTCCTACAATGAGCAGTTCTTC
TRBD1	TRBJ2-5	TRBV2	NA	CANEDPITGEETQYF	TGTGCCAACGAGGATCCTATTACAGGGGAAGAGACCCAGTACTTC
NA	TRBJ1-3	TRBV28	NA	CASKPSRQGPGGGNTIYF	TGTGCCAGCAAACCCTCCCGGCAGGGCCCGGGCGGAGGAAACACCATATATTTT
TRBD1	TRBJ1-2	TRBV28	NA	CASSLTPGQGIMYGYTF	TGTGCCAGCAGTTTAACTCCGGGACAGGGGATTATGTACGGCTACACCTTC
TRBD1	TRBJ2-7	TRBV2	NA	CASRQGARSEQYF	TGTGCCAGCAGACAGGGGGCGCGGAGCGAGCAGTACTTC
TRBD1	TRBJ1-2	TRBV27	NA	CASKPGQSVYGYTF	TGTGCCAGCAAACCGGGACAGTCCGTCTATGGCTACACCTTC
TRBD1	TRBJ2-1	TRBV28	NA	CASSSPPTGAPMNYNEQFF	TGTGCCAGCAGTTCCCCTCCGACAGGGGCCCCAATGAACTACAATGAGCAGTTCTTC
TRBD2	TRBJ2-1	TRBV28	once	CASSLMRPSGNYNEQFF	TGTGCCAGCAGTTTGATGCGGCCTAGCGGGAACTACAATGAGCAGTTCTTC
NA	TRBJ1-3	TRBV2	NA	CASSAWADSGNTIYF	TGTGCCAGCAGTGCGTGGGCAGACTCTGGAAACACCATATATTTT
NA	TRBJ1-5	TRBV7-9	NA	CASSLPGPEGNQPQHF	TGTGCCAGCAGCTTACCAGGCCCTGAAGGCAATCAGCCCCAGCATTTT
NA	TRBJ1-2	TRBV19	NA	CASSIRPDYGYTF	TGTGCCAGTAGTATCAGGCCAGACTATGGCTACACCTTC
NA	TRBJ2-5	TRBV5-4	NA	CASSGGETQYF	TGTGCCAGCAGCGGGGGGGAGACCCAGTACTTC
TRBD2	TRBJ2-1	TRBV6-4	NA	CASSDTPTSGGDNEQFF	TGTGCCAGCAGTGACACACCGACTAGCGGGGGGGACAATGAGCAGTTCTTC
NA	TRBJ1-4	TRBV14	few	CASSQDTESGEKLFF	TGTGCCAGCAGCCAAGATACGGAAAGCGGGGAAAAACTGTTTTTT
NA	TRBJ2-7	TRBV27	NA	CASSLEVSAGNYEQYF	TGTGCCAGCAGTTTAGAGGTTTCGGCAGGGAACTACGAGCAGTACTTC
TRBD1	TRBJ1-2	TRBV6-5	NA	CASSPRDSYGYTF	TGTGCCAGCAGCCCCCGGGACAGCTATGGCTACACCTTC
NA	TRBJ2-1	TRBV4-1	NA	CASSQDLGLSDYNEQFF	TGCGCCAGCAGCCAAGATTTGGGCCTGTCCGACTACAATGAGCAGTTCTTC
NA	TRBJ2-7	TRBV25-1	NA	CASSEPRQDQRYF	TGTGCCAGCAGTGAACCACGACAGGACCAGAGGTACTTC
TRBD2	TRBJ2-3	TRBV27	once	CASSCPGGRNSTDTQYF	TGTGCCAGCAGCTGCCCGGGGGGAAGAAACAGCACAGATACGCAGTATTTT
TRBD1	TRBJ1-1	TRBV11-2	NA	CASSSASFRDRRIAFF	TGTGCCAGCAGCTCTGCATCCTTCCGGGACAGGAGGATTGCTTTCTTT
NA	TRBJ1-3	TRBV19	NA	CASSTYGTPANRRNTIYF	TGTGCCAGTAGTACTTACGGGACACCTGCCAACCGAAGGAACACCATATATTTT
NA	TRBJ2-7	TRBV27	NA	CASGRGLYEQYF	TGTGCCAGCGGCCGGGGTCTTTACGAGCAGTACTTC
TRBD2	TRBJ2-5	TRBV4-3	NA	CASSQDRGLAGGPLETQYF	TGCGCCAGCAGCCAAGATCGCGGACTAGCGGGGGGGCCTCTAGAGACCCAGTACTTC
TRBD2	TRBJ2-3	TRBV27	NA	CASSPREGSDTQYF	TGTGCCAGCAGTCCACGGGAGGGATCAGATACGCAGTATTTT
TRBD2	TRBJ2-3	TRBV25-1	NA	CASSDSAGESHTDTQYF	TGTGCCAGCAGTGACAGTGCGGGGGAATCACACACAGATACGCAGTATTTT
TRBD2	TRBJ2-3	TRBV10-3	NA	CAISESSGGAPDTQYF	TGTGCCATCAGTGAGTCTAGCGGGGGGGCACCAGATACGCAGTATTTT
NA	TRBJ1-6	TRBV7-2	NA	CASSLDPRENSPLHF	TGTGCCAGCAGCTTAGATCCAAGGGAGAATTCACCCCTCCACTTT
NA	TRBJ2-1	TRBV9	once	CASSVEGKNRLGNEQFF	TGTGCCAGCAGCGTAGAGGGGAAAAATAGGCTGGGCAATGAGCAGTTCTTC
TRBD2	TRBJ2-7	TRBV19	NA	CASSIGGGGLRHEQYF	TGTGCCAGTAGTATCGGCGGGGGAGGCCTACGCCACGAGCAGTACTTC
TRBD1	TRBJ1-5	TRBV4-1	NA	CASSQVARQGPHNQPQHF	TGCGCCAGCAGCCAAGTGGCCCGACAGGGGCCCCACAATCAGCCCCAGCATTTT
TRBD1	TRBJ1-5	TRBV6-1	once	CASSGKGTGEDNQPQHF	TGTGCCAGCAGTGGGAAGGGGACAGGGGAGGACAATCAGCCCCAGCATTTT